Presented here are 10 T cell receptor beta chains from one specimen sequenced in a study of PD-1 blockade in classical Hodgkin lymphoma. Time point defined: cycle 4 day 1 (C4D1), after 6 weeks of nivolumab. All patients relapsed after autologous stem cell transplantation, and brentuximab vedotin exposure varied. From thawed PBMCs, magnetic negative selection was used to isolate the CD8+ T cells. The protocol was immunoSEQ multiplex PCR, while the TCRdb copy is restricted to in-frame clones and leaves out a portion. The sample contains about 7,000 clones, about three fifths of which appear only once. The specimen was CD8+ T cells from blood, collected before the fourth cycle of nivolumab. The receptors here all came from a human donor with classical Hodgkin lymphoma.

The rearrangement links TRBV7-9 to TRBJ1-1, with D maybe TRBD1 (6 bases). Trimming took off 5 bases at V and 3 bases at J, with 10 bases between the two ends. The length of the CDR3 is 13 residues. Germline V gene data show CDR1 as SEHNR and CDR2 as FQNEAQ (reference sequence). The CDR3: CASSQGQYTEAFF. The CDR3 coding sequence is TGTGCCAGCAGCCAAGGACAGTACACTGAAGCTTTCTTT. The entire variable domain, with the rest obtained from reference TRBV7-9 and TRBJ1-1, is as follows: DTGVSQNPRHKITKRGQNVTFRCDPISEHNRLYWYRQTLGQGPEFLTYFQNEAQLEKSRLLSDRFSAERPKGSFSTLEIQRTEQGDSAMYLCASSQGQYTEAFFGQGTRLTVV.

The genes are TRBV23-1 and TRBJ1-5; D uncertain. TRBV23-1 is given ORF status, its function remaining uncertain. Between the trimmed V and J ends, which lost 7 bases and 7 bases, there was a span of 14 bases. This CDR3 contains 13 residues. The CDR3 DNA sequence: TGCGCCAGCAAGGGCGGAGGTTTACAGCCCCAGCATTTT. This codes for CASKGGGLQPQHF.

The V and J genes are TRBV28 and TRBJ2-1; TRBD2 aligns across 8 bases. V dropped 5 bases and J dropped 5; count of bases not matched to a gene: 11. The germline gives CDR1 MDHEN, CDR2 SYDVKM. The CDR3 extends over 16 amino acids. The CDR3 spells CASSIPGLGYDNEQFF. The CDR3 bases are TGTGCCAGCAGTATACCGGGACTAGGCTATGACAATGAGCAGTTCTTC.

The chain links TRBV13 to TRBJ1-2; D is perhaps TRBD1 (6 bases). The V end was cut by 4 bases, the J end by 2 bases, with 11 bases between. This CDR3 region has 14 residues. In germline, CDR1 is PRHDT, CDR2 FYEKMQ (reference sequence). The CDR3 protein is CASSSGTRNYGYTF. The DNA of the CDR3 is TGTGCCAGCAGCTCCGGGACAAGAAACTATGGCTACACCTTC.

The V and J genes are TRBV30 and TRBJ1-1; D perhaps matches TRBD1 (6 bases). V was trimmed by 2 bases and J by 5 bases, leaving 9 bases between them. Germline CDR1 GTSNPN, CDR2 SVGIG (reference sequence). CDR3 length: 12 residues. Here the CDR3 DNA reads TGTGCCTGGAGTTTAACAGGGACTGAAGCTTTCTTT. It encodes CAWSLTGTEAFF.

The gene calls are TRBV2 and TRBJ2-7; the D gene could be TRBD1 or TRBD2 (5 bases each). This CDR3 contains 13 residues. Germline V CDR1 and CDR2: SNHLY, FYNNEI. V was cut by 1 base and J by 1 base, with 5 bases left in between. The CDR3 reads CASSEGGSYEQYF. For the CDR3, the DNA is TGTGCCAGCAGTGAAGGGGGGTCCTACGAGCAGTACTTC.

CDR3 sequence (DNA): TGTGCCAGCAGTTTTAGGTCTTCCTACGAGCAGTACTTC. Its translation is CASSFRSSYEQYF. J is TRBJ2-7 and V is TRBV28; the D is unclear. V lost 3 bases to trimming and J lost 1 base, with 7 bases between them. The germline V gene has CDR1 MDHEN and CDR2 SYDVKM. The CDR3 totals 13 residues.

Sample share makes this clone medium-sized. The rearrangement uses TRBV7-6 and TRBJ2-3, with 9 bases matching TRBD2. Per the germline V gene, CDR1 is SGHVS and CDR2 is FNYEAQ. There are 18 residues in the CDR3. The trim removed 3 bases at V and 0 bases at J, leaving 10 bases unmatched. CDR3: CASSLAPGTSTSTDTQYF. For the CDR3, the DNA is TGTGCCAGCAGCTTGGCCCCCGGGACTAGCACCAGCACAGATACGCAGTATTTT.

There are a few counts of this clone. This chain joins TRBV7-8 and TRBJ1-5, with D unresolved. The V end lost 5 bases, the J end lost 4 bases, and 18 bases lay between the germline ends. Germline values: CDR1 SGHVS, CDR2 FQNEAQ. The CDR3 is 16 amino acids. The CDR3 DNA follows: TGTGCCAGCAGCCCCCGTCCTCCTGGATTAAATCAGCCCCAGCATTTT. This translates into CASSPRPPGLNQPQHF.

On this clone: At one end the junction does not follow the germline gene, possibly because of a read error. The J gene is TRBJ1-1, the V gene TRBV2, with D possibly matching TRBD1 (6 bases). This CDR3 contains 11 residues. The germline gives CDR1 SNHLY, CDR2 FYNNEI. The CDR3 protein is CASRGAGSVGF. CDR3 nucleotide sequence: TGTGCCAGCAGGGGGGCAGGGAGTGTGGGCTTT.